This is a list of T cell receptor beta chains from one sample in a study of blood T cell repertoires in COVID-19. The assay was immunoSEQ multiplex PCR, and TCRdb's table has in-frame clones only and misses some. Of fewer than 65,000 clones listed, 80% to 90% were seen once; the top ten hold 1% to 1.5%. The sequencing sample was made of peripheral blood. Receptors were obtained from an elderly woman with acute or convalescent COVID-19. Each CDR3 is given without its conserved first and last residue. The order of the fields is J gene, V gene, CDR3 protein.

>TRBJ2-5|TRBV27
ASSFSRGNQETQY
>TRBJ1-2|TRBV27
ASSPETTGGYGYT
>TRBJ2-3|TRBV6-6
ASSFPGSGSSDTQY
>TRBJ2-7|TRBV12-5
ASGLDYEQY
>TRBJ1-4|TRBV6-5
ASGRGWGEKLF
>TRBJ1-5|TRBV18
ASSSQGYSNQPQH
>TRBJ2-3|TRBV27
ASSLRGRASTDTQY
>TRBJ1-2|TRBV7-9
ASSLGVRENGYT
>TRBJ2-2|TRBV5-1
AGRQGLITGELF
>TRBJ2-4|TRBV9
ASSSPGEGNIQY
>TRBJ2-3|TRBV4-1
ASSQGIAVSTDTQY
>TRBJ2-7|TRBV19
ASSIGPGPQYEQY
>TRBJ1-5|TRBV19
ASKRQGALGNQPQH
>TRBJ2-3|TRBV4-3
ASSQEGTEVPDTQY
>TRBJ2-7|TRBV10-2
ASEPLASGVRY
>TRBJ2-1|TRBV11-1
ASSKQGHEQF
>TRBJ2-1|TRBV10-1
ATRGSGQF
>TRBJ2-5|TRBV6-4
ASSDSPGGIGTQY
>TRBJ1-2|TRBV29-1
SVDWVGWEDYGYT
>TRBJ1-5|TRBV28
ASRPQGADQPQH
>TRBJ2-5|TRBV19
ASKSTSGETQY
>TRBJ1-3|TRBV7-9
ASSLATGSGNTIY
>TRBJ2-1|TRBV3-1/TRBV3-2
ASSLQGTSHHEQF
>TRBJ1-6|TRBV27
ASSFRGNNSPLH
>TRBJ1-4|TRBV10-2
ASSESGRGFEKLF
>TRBJ2-3|TRBV29-1
SVESALATQY
>TRBJ2-7|TRBV7-6
ASSPGVYPSYEQY
>TRBJ2-7|TRBV28
ASSLAAGGRHEQY
>TRBJ1-3|TRBV3-1/TRBV3-2
ASSRADRAWGNTIY